This passage covers 10 T cell receptor beta chains from one sample sequenced in a study of cytomegalovirus exposure and HLA in healthy donors. PCR primers comprised 60 Vbeta and 13 Jbeta primers. Data came from immunoSEQ multiplex PCR; TCRdb stores just in-frame clones and leaves some out. The sample includes under 95,000 clones, about two thirds seen only once; the top ten take around 10%. Sequenced: PBMCs. The origin of the receptors is a middle-aged woman in good health and CMV-seropositive.

This clone was detected a few times. The rearrangement links TRBV5-1 to TRBJ2-5, with a weak D call TRBD1 (5 bases). In germline, CDR1 is SGHRS, CDR2 YFSETQ. With 5 bases removed from V and 5 bases from J, the gap between germline ends came to 16 bases. The CDR3 extends over 14 amino acids. The CDR3 DNA sequence: TGCGCCAGCAGGGTTTCAGGGTTAGGGGAGACCCAGTACTTC. Its protein product is CASRVSGLGETQYF.

The chain links TRBV6-4 to TRBJ1-2; D remains unclear. Germline V gene sequence: CDR1 MRHNA, CDR2 SNTAGT. This CDR3 spans 15 amino acids. V lost 4 bases to trimming and J lost 0 bases, with 12 bases between them. CDR3 region: CASSGGAVPNYGYTF. As DNA, the CDR3 is TGTGCCAGCAGTGGTGGAGCAGTCCCTAACTATGGCTACACCTTC.

V gene TRBV7-9 combines with J gene TRBJ1-5; a possible D gene is TRBD1 (6 bases). Germline CDR1 SEHNR, CDR2 FQNEAQ (reference sequence). This CDR3 comprises 16 residues. V lost 3 bases and J 7 bases, leaving 19 bases between the germline ends. CDR3 coding DNA: TGTGCCAGCAGCTTCGGTTACAGGGAAACAGGACAGCCCCAGCATTTT. This sequence encodes CASSFGYRETGQPQHF. Looking up the rest from reference TRBV7-9 and TRBJ1-5 gives the full variable domain: DTGVSQNPRHKITKRGQNVTFRCDPISEHNRLYWYRQTLGQGPEFLTYFQNEAQLEKSRLLSDRFSAERPKGSFSTLEIQRTEQGDSAMYLCASSFGYRETGQPQHFGDGTRLSIL.

The chain employs TRBV7-7 and TRBJ2-5; TRBD2 matches at 11 bases. CDR1 and CDR2 (germline): SSHAT, FNYEAQ (reference sequence). The CDR3 runs 16 residues. V trimming: 2 bases; J trimming: 4 bases; junction bases outside the gene matches: 6. The CDR3, as DNA: TGTGCCAGCAGCTTAATCGGTAGCGGGGGGGTAGAGACCCAGTACTTC. Its translation is CASSLIGSGGVETQYF.

J is TRBJ1-3 and V is TRBV15, with D maybe TRBD1 (5 bases). This CDR3 contains 16 residues. CDR1 and CDR2 (germline): LNHNV, YYDKDF (reference sequence). The V gene lost 1 base and the J gene lost 4 bases, with 14 bases spanning the gap. This CDR3 reads CATSRVEQAHGNTIYF. CDR3 nucleotides: TGTGCCACCAGCAGAGTCGAACAGGCGCACGGAAACACCATATATTTT.

J is TRBJ2-7 and V is TRBV6-5; maybe TRBD1 (5 bases). Germline assignment: CDR1 MNHEY and CDR2 SVGAGI. The CDR3 runs 13 residues. Trimming shortened V by 7 bases and J by 1 base, and 11 bases separated the two germline ends. This chain's CDR3 is CASNLQGSYEQYF. As DNA, the CDR3 is TGTGCCAGCAATCTTCAGGGTTCCTACGAGCAGTACTTC.

This clone occurred a few times. This chain joins TRBV6-1 and TRBJ2-7; 7 nucleotides match TRBD1. V was pared by 7 bases and J by 3 bases, with 3 bases of the junction left unmatched. The CDR3 runs to 12 residues. In germline, CDR1 is MNHNS, CDR2 SASEGT. In DNA, the CDR3 is TGTGCCAGCACCAGGGACAGCTACGAGCAGTACTTC. This codes for CASTRDSYEQYF.

This sequence joins TRBV4-1 and TRBJ2-1; weak D call: TRBD2 (7 bases). Germline V gives CDR1 MGHRA, CDR2 YSYEKL. Trimming took off 4 bases at V and 8 bases at J, with 18 bases between the two ends. The CDR3 totals 15 residues. As DNA, the CDR3 is TGCGCCAGCAGCCCGCTAGTGGGGGGGCTCTATGAGCAGTTCTTC. This encodes CASSPLVGGLYEQFF.

The chain recombines TRBV9 with TRBJ2-1; TRBD2 might be the D (6 bases). Germline CDR1 SGDLS, CDR2 YYNGEE. The CDR3 length is 12 residues. V was cut by 4 bases and J by 8 bases, with 10 bases left in between. The CDR3, as DNA: TGTGCCAGCAGCCCGCGGGGCCATGAGCAGTTCTTC. Its translation is CASSPRGHEQFF. The entire variable domain, with the rest obtained from reference TRBV9 and TRBJ2-1, is as follows: DSGVTQTPKHLITATGQRVTLRCSPRSGDLSVYWYQQSLDQGLQFLIQYYNGEERAKGNILERFSAQQFPDLHSELNLSSLELGDSALYFCASSPRGHEQFFGPGTRLTVL.

The CDR3 bases are TGTGCCAGCAGTGAAGGACAGGGCAAGGCCTACTCCTACGAGCAGTACTTC. It specifies CASSEGQGKAYSYEQYF. The V and J genes are TRBV6-1 and TRBJ2-7; 7 nucleotides agree with TRBD1. Germline-derived CDR1 and CDR2 are MNHNS and SASEGT. CDR3 length equals 17 residues. Trimming cost V 1 base and J 0 bases; bases outside gene matches: 9.